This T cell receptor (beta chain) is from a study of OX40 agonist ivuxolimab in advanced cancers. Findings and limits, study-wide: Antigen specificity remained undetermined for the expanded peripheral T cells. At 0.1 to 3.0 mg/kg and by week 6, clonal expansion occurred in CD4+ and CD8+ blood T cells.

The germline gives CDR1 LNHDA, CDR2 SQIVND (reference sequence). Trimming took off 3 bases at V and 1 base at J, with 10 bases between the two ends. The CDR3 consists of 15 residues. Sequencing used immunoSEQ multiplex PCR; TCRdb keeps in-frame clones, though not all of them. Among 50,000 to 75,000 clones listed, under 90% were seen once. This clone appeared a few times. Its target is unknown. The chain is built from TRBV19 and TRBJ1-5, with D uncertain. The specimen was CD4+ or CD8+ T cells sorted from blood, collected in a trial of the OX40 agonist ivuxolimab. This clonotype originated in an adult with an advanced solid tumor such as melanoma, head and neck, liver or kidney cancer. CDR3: CASSIRLPSNQPQHF. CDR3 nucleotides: TGTGCCAGTAGTATTCGACTCCCCAGCAATCAGCCCCAGCATTTT.